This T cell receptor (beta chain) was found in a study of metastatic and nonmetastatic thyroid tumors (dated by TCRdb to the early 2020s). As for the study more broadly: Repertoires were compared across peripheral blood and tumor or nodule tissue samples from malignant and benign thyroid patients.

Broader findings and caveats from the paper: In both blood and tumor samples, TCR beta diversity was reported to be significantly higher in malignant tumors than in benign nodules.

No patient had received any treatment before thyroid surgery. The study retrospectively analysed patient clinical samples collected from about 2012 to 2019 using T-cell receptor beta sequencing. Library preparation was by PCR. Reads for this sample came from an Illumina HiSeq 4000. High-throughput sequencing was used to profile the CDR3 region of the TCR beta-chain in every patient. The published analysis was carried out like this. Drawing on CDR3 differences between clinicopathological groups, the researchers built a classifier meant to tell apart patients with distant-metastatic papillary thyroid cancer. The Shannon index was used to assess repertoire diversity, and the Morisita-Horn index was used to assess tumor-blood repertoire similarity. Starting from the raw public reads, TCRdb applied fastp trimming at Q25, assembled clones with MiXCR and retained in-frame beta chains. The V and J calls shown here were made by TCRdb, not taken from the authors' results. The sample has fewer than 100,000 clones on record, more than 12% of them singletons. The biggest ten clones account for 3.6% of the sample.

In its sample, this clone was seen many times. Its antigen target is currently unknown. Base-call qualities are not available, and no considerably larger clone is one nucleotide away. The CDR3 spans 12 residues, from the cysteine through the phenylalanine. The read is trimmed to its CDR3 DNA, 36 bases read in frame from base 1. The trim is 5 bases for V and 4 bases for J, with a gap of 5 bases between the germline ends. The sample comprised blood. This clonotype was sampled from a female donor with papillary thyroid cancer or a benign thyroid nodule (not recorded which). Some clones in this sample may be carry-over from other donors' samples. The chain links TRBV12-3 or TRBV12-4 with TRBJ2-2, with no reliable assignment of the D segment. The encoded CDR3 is CASSGSTGELFF. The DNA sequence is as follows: TGTGCCAGCAGTGGGTCCACCGGGGAGCTGTTTTTT.